This T cell receptor (beta chain) came from a study of vaccination and CD4 T cells after COVID-19 (dated by TCRdb to the early 2020s). Looking at the study overall: Every convalescent patient had a positive nasal swab PCR test for SARS-CoV-2, with mild disease in nine patients and severe disease in one. In the convalescent cohort there were six males and four females, among whom were two Hispanic individuals, seven Caucasians, two Asians and one multiracial person. Each participant got two doses of either the Pfizer-BioNTech BNT162b2 vaccine (n=8) or the Moderna mRNA-1273 vaccine (n=2). Post-COVID blood samples from convalescent patients were collected a median of about 110 days after diagnosis, with a range of roughly 35 to 180 days. The time from the second vaccine dose to post-vaccine blood sampling had a median of roughly 77 days and ranged from roughly 13 to 241 days. A few convalescent patients gave samples both early after vaccination (day 14) and late after vaccination (days 161 to 241). For stimulating the cultures, overlapping spike peptide pools were used, derived from SARS-CoV-2 as well as from the common cold coronaviruses HCoV-NL63, HCoV-OC43 and HCoV-229E. Control cultures used a CEFX viral epitope pool as positive control, an HIV-1 Nef peptide pool as negative control, or no peptide. In under twelve COVID-19 convalescent patients and a few infection-naive healthy vaccine recipients, researchers compared the spike-specific CD4+ TCR repertoire from before mRNA vaccination with the repertoire from after. Overall study outcomes, separate from this receptor: In convalescent patients, a median around 90% of post-vaccine SARS-CoV-2-reactive clones were detected only after vaccination, suggesting vaccine-specific priming. Of the vaccine-specific clones in convalescent patients, 304 of 307, or nearly all, reacted only to SARS-CoV-2 spike and did not cross-react with common cold coronaviruses. An increase in the median number of SARS-CoV-2-reactive clonotypes from 21 after infection to 38 after vaccination was observed, but the change was not found to be significant. Only a relatively small number of convalescent patients were included in the study, and early timepoints following natural infection were not analyzed.

Library generation was performed with PCR. DNA from cultured CD4+ T cells was subjected to TCR sequencing with the Oncomine TCR Beta short-read assay at the Johns Hopkins FTIC core. Genomic DNA was extracted from the cultured CD4+ T cells with the QIAamp micro DNA kit. Oncomine TCR Beta libraries from cultured CD4+ T cells were pooled using unique dual indexes and sequenced on an Illumina iSeq 100. The authors' pipeline ran thus. Non-productive sequences were filtered out, and CDR3s that did not start with C, did not end with F or W, or were shorter than 7 amino acids were discarded. The MANAFEST web application was used to identify antigen-specific clonotypes by comparing peptide-stimulated wells against reference wells and other culture wells. For a clone to be called positive, the clone needed an FDR below 0.05, an odds ratio above 5, and a productive frequency above 0.1% in at least two of three replicate wells. A clonotype was classed as cross-reactive if the clonotype showed significant expansion both in SARS-CoV-2 spike wells and in at least one common cold coronavirus spike condition. Levenshtein distances (stringdist) and unrooted phylogenetic trees (ape) in R version 3.6.1 were used to assess CDR3 homology. The public sequencing data were trimmed at Q25 with fastp and processed into clonotypes with MiXCR by TCRdb, which kept only in-frame beta chains. Records with the same CDR3 protein are collapsed into one entry carrying the most frequent genes and DNA. The V and J calls, along with clone size, are taken from TCRdb and not from the paper's own processing. The table for this sample lists fewer than 30,000 distinct CDR3 sequences; around 28% of them were counted only once. Jointly, the top ten make up around 7.5% of the sample.

Comment on this clonotype: What this receptor recognizes is not known. It has no much larger one-base neighbor in the sample; base qualities were not kept.

Relative to germline, V is missing 5 bases and J is missing 0 bases, with 0 bases of the junction outside any gene match. According to the germline V gene, CDR1 reads MNHEY and CDR2 reads SVGEGT. Counted from cysteine to phenylalanine, this CDR3 has 14 amino acids. Of the read, only the CDR3 DNA is kept; its 42 bases are in frame from base 1. This specimen's time point label, per the study, means: late sampling 161 to 241 days after vaccination in a few convalescent patients. The sample's treatment or condition, from its label and the paper: roughly ten-day PBMC culture with coronavirus spike peptide pools or control peptides (ViraFEST assay). The ViraFEST assay, used in the study, expanded antigen-specific T cells with peptide pools and then identified the expanded clonotypes through TCR sequencing. The convalescent patients' positive SARS-CoV-2 PCR tests were from March to December 2020, which was before the Alpha, Beta and Delta variants emerged in the United States. Each well held roughly 2.2 million PBMCs cultured in IMDM containing around 5% human AB serum and approximately 9.8 IU/ml IL-2, with around 9.2 ug/ml peptide pools added. Half of the culture medium was replaced with fresh IL-2-containing medium on days 3 and 7. Once the cells had been in culture for around 10 days, the EasySep CD4+ T cell isolation kit was used to isolate CD4+ T cells by negative selection. Ficoll-Paque Plus gradient centrifugation was used to isolate PBMCs from whole blood, and the isolated PBMCs were then either used fresh or cryopreserved at -140C. Each culture condition was generally run in triplicate wells.

This specimen was CD4+ T cells from blood, cultured in vitro, taken about 7 months after SARS-CoV-2 vaccination. The sequence came from a human donor who had recovered from COVID-19. The chain is encoded by TRBV6-2 or TRBV6-3 joined to TRBJ2-1; 8 bases in the middle match TRBD2. CDR3 loop: CASSSGSSYNEQFF. The DNA sequence is as follows: TGTGCCAGCAGTAGCGGGAGCTCCTACAATGAGCAGTTCTTC.